The sequence of this TCR beta chain was determined in a study of shared clonotypes between healthy human individuals. At the deep level, the assay was run. Genomic DNA from each subset was divided evenly over several immunoSEQ plates. DNA from unsorted PBMC was sequenced on ten immunoSEQ deep assay plates. TCRdb's table, derived via immunoSEQ multiplex PCR, lists solely in-frame clones and lacks some. Found here are some 470,000 clones, over 60% of them singletons; the top ten hold roughly 13%. Each unsorted sample relied on 90 million or so PBMCs as its source of genomic DNA. The clonotype originates from a woman between 35 and 50 years old in good health. Some clones in this sample may be carry-over from other donors' samples. Sequenced material: PBMCs.

The CDR3 nucleotides read TGCAGCGTTGGCCCCGAGGCGGGGATGGCTTTCTTT. Protein product: CSVGPEAGMAFF. The chain couples TRBV29-1 to TRBJ1-1; D uncertain. The germline V gene encodes CDR1 SQVTM and CDR2 ANQGSEA. This CDR3 has 12 residues. V lost 4 bases and J lost 11, with 17 bases in between.